Reported below is one TCR beta chain. During colonoscopy, one to two rectal pinch biopsies were collected. Some clones are missing from TCRdb's copy, which holds only in-frame ones; the method was immunoSEQ multiplex PCR. The repertoire holds over 45,000 clones, with 78% as singletons. The CDR3 length is 15 residues. Germline V CDR1 and CDR2: SGDLS, YYNGEE. The V end lost 0 bases, the J end lost 5 bases, and 12 bases lay between the germline ends. The record originates from a study of pediatric ulcerative colitis. This clonotype was obtained from a girl aged 5-17 years with moderate ulcerative colitis. The V and J genes are TRBV9 and TRBJ2-1; the D is unclear. Sequencing was carried out using gut tissue. CDR3 sequence reads: CASSVGPIGNNEQFF. The CDR3 DNA is TGTGCCAGCAGCGTAGGTCCAATAGGAAACAATGAGCAGTTCTTC.